These T cell receptor beta chains were read from a single sample in a study of a mutant IDH1 vaccine in newly diagnosed glioma. No antigens are known for them. Clones were sequenced by immunoSEQ multiplex PCR, and TCRdb holds only the in-frame ones, with some missing. Altogether about 58,000 clones are present, roughly 76% being singletons, with the ten largest covering 5.4%. The sample consisted of PBMCs, taken from a glioma patient whose treatment included an IDH1 peptide vaccine. The receptors stem from a man between 35 and 55 years old with glioma. Both conserved end residues are part of each CDR3. D genes are given only for firm matches. Size values are once, few and many counts, or a class for expanded clones, and some rows have none.

clone_size: NA
v_call: TRBV5-1
j_call: TRBJ2-1
d_call: TRBD2
cdr3_nt: TGCGCCAGCAGCTATGTTCGCAGCAAGTATAGCGGGAGTTACAATGAGCAGTTCTTC
cdr3_aa: CASSYVRSKYSGSYNEQFF

clone_size: few
v_call: TRBV4-2
j_call: TRBJ2-3
d_call: NA
cdr3_nt: TGTGCCAGCAGCCAAGTTGTGGGGGGGGACACACACACAGATACGCAGTATTTT
cdr3_aa: CASSQVVGGDTHTDTQYF

clone_size: NA
v_call: TRBV7-2
j_call: TRBJ2-7
d_call: NA
cdr3_nt: TGTGCCAGCAGCTTAGTGCCCGGGGACTGGTACGAGCAGTACTTC
cdr3_aa: CASSLVPGDWYEQYF

clone_size: NA
v_call: TRBV14
j_call: TRBJ1-5
d_call: NA
cdr3_nt: TGTGCCAGCAGCCACACCTCGACCGGGATCCGCAATCAGCCCCAGCATTTT
cdr3_aa: CASSHTSTGIRNQPQHF

clone_size: few
v_call: TRBV19
j_call: TRBJ2-2
d_call: TRBD1
cdr3_nt: TGTGCCAGTAGTCTTCAGGACAGGGGAGGAACCGGGGAGCTGTTTTTT
cdr3_aa: CASSLQDRGGTGELFF

clone_size: NA
v_call: TRBV5-6
j_call: TRBJ1-6
d_call: TRBD1
cdr3_nt: TGTGCCAGCACCCCGGGACAGGGGGCGAAAAATTCACCCCTCCACTTT
cdr3_aa: CASTPGQGAKNSPLHF

clone_size: NA
v_call: TRBV5-6
j_call: TRBJ1-4
d_call: NA
cdr3_nt: TGTGCCAGCAGCTTTGTTGGGGGGATCGTTGCGACTAATGAAAAACTGTTTTTT
cdr3_aa: CASSFVGGIVATNEKLFF

clone_size: NA
v_call: TRBV6-5
j_call: TRBJ2-1
d_call: NA
cdr3_nt: TGTGCCAGCAGTTACTCGGAGTACAATGAGCAGTTCTTC
cdr3_aa: CASSYSEYNEQFF

clone_size: NA
v_call: TRBV7-2
j_call: TRBJ2-6
d_call: TRBD2
cdr3_nt: TGTGCCAGCAGCTTACCCGGGACTAGCTTCTTCTCTGGGGCCAACGTCCTGACTTTC
cdr3_aa: CASSLPGTSFFSGANVLTF

clone_size: once
v_call: TRBV10-3
j_call: TRBJ2-2
d_call: TRBD2
cdr3_nt: TGTGCCATCAGAAGGGGACTAGCGTCGAACACCGGGGAGCTGTTTTTT
cdr3_aa: CAIRRGLASNTGELFF

clone_size: once
v_call: TRBV6-1
j_call: TRBJ1-1
d_call: TRBD1
cdr3_nt: TGTGCCAGCTCTGGCGGGACAGGGGAAGCTTTCTTT
cdr3_aa: CASSGGTGEAFF

clone_size: NA
v_call: TRBV9
j_call: TRBJ2-5
d_call: TRBD2
cdr3_nt: TGTGCCAGCAGCACGAGTCTAGCGGGAGGGGAGACCCAGTACTTC
cdr3_aa: CASSTSLAGGETQYF

clone_size: few
v_call: TRBV7-9
j_call: TRBJ1-1
d_call: TRBD1
cdr3_nt: TGTGCCAGCAGCCCCCGGGACAGGATGAACACTGAAGCTTTCTTT
cdr3_aa: CASSPRDRMNTEAFF

clone_size: once
v_call: TRBV28
j_call: TRBJ2-4
d_call: NA
cdr3_nt: TGTGCCAGCAGTCCGGTACGGGACATTCAGTACTTC
cdr3_aa: CASSPVRDIQYF

clone_size: NA
v_call: TRBV4-3
j_call: TRBJ2-1
d_call: NA
cdr3_nt: TGCGCCAGCAGCCAAAGTACGGCTAATGAGCAGTTCTTC
cdr3_aa: CASSQSTANEQFF

clone_size: NA
v_call: TRBV6-5
j_call: TRBJ2-3
d_call: TRBD2
cdr3_nt: TGTGCCAGCAGACGATCTAGCGGGTGGTCAGATACGCAGTATTTT
cdr3_aa: CASRRSSGWSDTQYF

clone_size: NA
v_call: TRBV10-3
j_call: TRBJ2-7
d_call: NA
cdr3_nt: TGTGCCATCAGTAGCGGTACCTACGAGCAGTACTTC
cdr3_aa: CAISSGTYEQYF

clone_size: NA
v_call: TRBV7-8
j_call: TRBJ2-5
d_call: NA
cdr3_nt: TGTGCCAGCAGCTCAAGGGCAGGGGTGATACTACAAGAGACCCAGTACTTC
cdr3_aa: CASSSRAGVILQETQYF

clone_size: NA
v_call: TRBV7-2
j_call: TRBJ2-7
d_call: TRBD2
cdr3_nt: TGTGCCAGCAGCCGGCTGGGGAGGGCCCTAGGCGAGCAGTACTTC
cdr3_aa: CASSRLGRALGEQYF

clone_size: NA
v_call: TRBV18
j_call: TRBJ1-1
d_call: NA
cdr3_nt: TGTGCCAGCTCACCTAGAGGCAATCGGAACACTGAAGCTTTCTTT
cdr3_aa: CASSPRGNRNTEAFF

clone_size: once
v_call: TRBV6-1
j_call: TRBJ1-6
d_call: TRBD1
cdr3_nt: TGTGCCAGCATGAGGACAGGGTTTTCACCCCTCCACTTT
cdr3_aa: CASMRTGFSPLHF

clone_size: NA
v_call: TRBV2
j_call: TRBJ2-5
d_call: TRBD2
cdr3_nt: TGTGCCACCGGGAAGGGACTAGCGGGAGATGAGACCCAGTACTTC
cdr3_aa: CATGKGLAGDETQYF

clone_size: NA
v_call: TRBV6-5
j_call: TRBJ1-3
d_call: NA
cdr3_nt: TGTGCCAGCAGTTTCCTCACTCCTAACTCTGGAAACACCATATATTTT
cdr3_aa: CASSFLTPNSGNTIYF

clone_size: NA
v_call: TRBV7-8
j_call: TRBJ2-7
d_call: TRBD1
cdr3_nt: TGTGCCAGCAGCTTATTCTGGGACAGCTACGAGCAGTACTTC
cdr3_aa: CASSLFWDSYEQYF

clone_size: NA
v_call: TRBV6-5
j_call: TRBJ1-1
d_call: NA
cdr3_nt: TGTGCCAGCAGTTTAGTAGGTGGGAACACTGAAGCTTTCTTT
cdr3_aa: CASSLVGGNTEAFF

clone_size: NA
v_call: TRBV9
j_call: TRBJ1-3
d_call: TRBD1
cdr3_nt: TGTGCCAGCAGCCGAGAACAGGGGAGTCTTGGAAACACCATATATTTT
cdr3_aa: CASSREQGSLGNTIYF

clone_size: NA
v_call: TRBV5-6
j_call: TRBJ2-5
d_call: NA
cdr3_nt: TGTGCCAGCAGCTTGGTTCGGCTCCAAGAGACCCAGTACTTC
cdr3_aa: CASSLVRLQETQYF

clone_size: NA
v_call: TRBV7-9
j_call: TRBJ2-5
d_call: NA
cdr3_nt: TGTGCCAGCAGCTTAGGTGGTTCCCTCGCGGGCTTCGAGTACTTC
cdr3_aa: CASSLGGSLAGFEYF

clone_size: NA
v_call: TRBV5-1
j_call: TRBJ1-5
d_call: NA
cdr3_nt: TGCGCCAGCAGCTTGGGAGGAGTAGCTCAGCCCCAGCATTTT
cdr3_aa: CASSLGGVAQPQHF

clone_size: NA
v_call: TRBV7-8
j_call: TRBJ2-7
d_call: TRBD2
cdr3_nt: TGTGCCAGCAGCTCCGGGAGGGGAAGCGAGCAGTACTTC
cdr3_aa: CASSSGRGSEQYF

clone_size: NA
v_call: TRBV27
j_call: TRBJ2-5
d_call: NA
cdr3_nt: TGTGCCAGCAGTCCGAGGGTCAGTATCAACCAAGAGACCCAGTACTTC
cdr3_aa: CASSPRVSINQETQYF

clone_size: few
v_call: TRBV6-6
j_call: TRBJ1-5
d_call: NA
cdr3_nt: TGTGCCAGCAGTACTTCTCGTCAGCCCCAGCATTTT
cdr3_aa: CASSTSRQPQHF

clone_size: NA
v_call: TRBV4-3
j_call: TRBJ1-2
d_call: NA
cdr3_nt: TGCGCCAGCAGCCAAGATTTCGGGGGCTACTATGGCTACACCTTC
cdr3_aa: CASSQDFGGYYGYTF

clone_size: NA
v_call: TRBV7-6
j_call: TRBJ2-7
d_call: NA
cdr3_nt: TGTGCCAGCAGCCTCCAAGGGTACGAGCAGTACTTC
cdr3_aa: CASSLQGYEQYF

clone_size: NA
v_call: TRBV27
j_call: TRBJ2-7
d_call: NA
cdr3_nt: TGTGCCAGCAGTTCCGGACAGAACTACGAGCAGTACTTC
cdr3_aa: CASSSGQNYEQYF

clone_size: NA
v_call: TRBV19
j_call: TRBJ2-1
d_call: NA
cdr3_nt: TGTGCCACCCGACGGGATCCCTCCTACAATGAGCAGTTCTTC
cdr3_aa: CATRRDPSYNEQFF

clone_size: NA
v_call: TRBV7-3
j_call: TRBJ2-1
d_call: TRBD1
cdr3_nt: TGTGCCAGCAGCACAGGACAGGGGGCGAATGAGCAGTTCTTC
cdr3_aa: CASSTGQGANEQFF

clone_size: NA
v_call: TRBV19
j_call: TRBJ1-1
d_call: TRBD1
cdr3_nt: TGTGCCAGTAGTTCCGGGGACAGGGGAGGCGGCACTGAAGCTTTCTTT
cdr3_aa: CASSSGDRGGGTEAFF

clone_size: NA
v_call: TRBV2
j_call: TRBJ2-1
d_call: TRBD2
cdr3_nt: TGTGCCAGCAGTGAACTTCCGACTAGCCTCGGGGAGCAGTTCTTC
cdr3_aa: CASSELPTSLGEQFF

clone_size: NA
v_call: TRBV5-1
j_call: TRBJ2-7
d_call: TRBD1
cdr3_nt: TGCGCCAGCAGCTTGGACGGACAGGGGACGACCTACGAGCAGTACTTC
cdr3_aa: CASSLDGQGTTYEQYF

clone_size: NA
v_call: TRBV30
j_call: TRBJ1-6
d_call: TRBD1
cdr3_nt: TGTGCCTGGAGCCCGACGGGACAGGGGCGCTCACCCCTCCACTTT
cdr3_aa: CAWSPTGQGRSPLHF

clone_size: NA
v_call: TRBV6-1
j_call: TRBJ2-3
d_call: NA
cdr3_nt: TGTGCCAGCAGTGAACAGGGTTCAGATACGCAGTATTTT
cdr3_aa: CASSEQGSDTQYF

clone_size: once
v_call: TRBV5-4
j_call: TRBJ1-1
d_call: NA
cdr3_nt: TGTGCCAGCAGCTTGGGGCAGGGCGTTACTGAAGCTTTCTTT
cdr3_aa: CASSLGQGVTEAFF

clone_size: NA
v_call: TRBV18
j_call: TRBJ1-2
d_call: TRBD1
cdr3_nt: TGTGCCAGCTCAACAGGGGACTATGGCTACACCTTC
cdr3_aa: CASSTGDYGYTF

clone_size: NA
v_call: TRBV7-9
j_call: TRBJ2-1
d_call: TRBD2
cdr3_nt: TGTGCCAGCAGCTTCGCGGGGGGGATTAATGAGCAGTTCTTC
cdr3_aa: CASSFAGGINEQFF

clone_size: NA
v_call: TRBV10-3
j_call: TRBJ1-2
d_call: TRBD1
cdr3_nt: TGTGCCATCAGTGGAGGTAGGGGGCGATCTAACTATGGCTACACCTTC
cdr3_aa: CAISGGRGRSNYGYTF

clone_size: NA
v_call: TRBV12-2
j_call: TRBJ2-7
d_call: NA
cdr3_nt: TGTGCAAGTCGCTTAGCGTTCGGGGGGTGGGCCTACGAGCAGTACTTC
cdr3_aa: CASRLAFGGWAYEQYF

clone_size: few
v_call: TRBV30
j_call: TRBJ1-1
d_call: NA
cdr3_nt: TGTGCCTGGAGGAAGGGGCTCCTAGTCGCTGAAGCTTTCTTT
cdr3_aa: CAWRKGLLVAEAFF

clone_size: NA
v_call: TRBV6-6
j_call: TRBJ2-5
d_call: NA
cdr3_nt: TGTGCCAGCAGTTATCAAGTCCGGGAGACCCAGTACTTC
cdr3_aa: CASSYQVRETQYF

clone_size: NA
v_call: TRBV30
j_call: TRBJ2-2
d_call: TRBD2
cdr3_nt: TGTGCCTGGAGTGTACGCCTAGCGGGAGTAAAAACCGGGGAGCTGTTTTTT
cdr3_aa: CAWSVRLAGVKTGELFF

clone_size: NA
v_call: TRBV5-1
j_call: TRBJ2-2
d_call: NA
cdr3_nt: TGCGCCAGCAGATCCCACGGGGAGCTGTTTTTT
cdr3_aa: CASRSHGELFF

clone_size: NA
v_call: TRBV5-1
j_call: TRBJ1-1
d_call: NA
cdr3_nt: TGCGCCAGCGGAAGATCACAGATGAACACTGAAGCTTTCTTT
cdr3_aa: CASGRSQMNTEAFF

clone_size: NA
v_call: TRBV5-1
j_call: TRBJ1-1
d_call: NA
cdr3_nt: TGCGCCAGCAGCCTGGGGGGCCTGAACACTGAAGCTTTCTTT
cdr3_aa: CASSLGGLNTEAFF

clone_size: NA
v_call: TRBV19
j_call: TRBJ1-1
d_call: NA
cdr3_nt: TGTGCCAGTCTAAAGGGGAGCACTGAAGCTTTCTTT
cdr3_aa: CASLKGSTEAFF

clone_size: NA
v_call: TRBV30
j_call: TRBJ2-1
d_call: TRBD2
cdr3_nt: TGTGCCTGGAGTGTACTGCTTCTAGCGGGAGTTCAGTTCTTC
cdr3_aa: CAWSVLLLAGVQFF

clone_size: NA
v_call: TRBV13
j_call: TRBJ2-5
d_call: TRBD2
cdr3_nt: TGTGCCAGCAGCTCAGCCTATAATAGCGGGAGTGGCGGTGGCCAAGAGACCCAGTACTTC
cdr3_aa: CASSSAYNSGSGGGQETQYF